These 30 T cell receptor beta chains originate from one sample sequenced in a study of beta chain features in type 1 diabetes. Study findings and constraints: TCRB CDR3 length was moderately but significantly reduced in all four CD4+ subsets of Type 1 diabetes patients.

Expressed TCRB transcripts were sequenced because the entire RNA isolate underwent reverse transcription. Generated by immunoSEQ multiplex PCR, the TCRdb table keeps only in-frame clones and is missing some. The data hold about 160,000 clones, with about 8.1% observed a single time. These receptors' antigens are unknown. Sequencing was carried out using central memory CD4+ T cells from blood. These TCRs come from a woman younger than 35 with type 1 diabetes.

The J gene is TRBJ1-3, the V gene TRBV5-1, with 8 bases matching TRBD1. Germline values: CDR1 SGHRS, CDR2 YFSETQ. J lost 6 bases, V lost 4 bases, and 6 bases had no gene match. This CDR3 spans 14 amino acids. CDR3 nucleotide sequence: TGCGCCAGCAGCGACACAGGGGGTCTAAACACCATATATTTT. It specifies CASSDTGGLNTIYF.

This clone was detected only a few times. This sample also contains other DNA sequences that code for the same CDR3. The chain links TRBV18 to TRBJ1-4; a weak D match, TRBD1 (5 bases). CDR1 and CDR2 from the germline V gene are KGHSH and LQKENI. The CDR3 runs to 12 residues. The V and J ends lost 1 base and 8 bases respectively, with 5 bases between them. CDR3 sequence reads: CASSPQGEKLFF. DNA for the CDR3: TGTGCCAGCTCACCACAGGGGGAAAAACTGTTTTTT. The variable domain in full, completed from reference TRBV18 and TRBJ1-4, reads NAGVMQNPRHLVRRRGQEARLRCSPMKGHSHVYWYRQLPEEGLKFMVYLQKENIIDESGMPKERFSAEFPKEGPSILRIQQVVRGDSAAYFCASSPQGEKLFFGSGTQLSVL.

This clone was detected only a few times. V usage is TRBV7-2 and J usage is TRBJ2-2; D is unresolved. V was trimmed by 5 bases and J by 0 bases, leaving 13 bases between them. This CDR3 contains 16 residues. Germline V gene data show CDR1 as SGHTA and CDR2 as FQGNSA. The CDR3 bases are TGTGCCAGCAGCCCACAACCTCGCTCGAACACCGGGGAGCTGTTTTTT. Amino acid sequence: CASSPQPRSNTGELFF.

The chain joins TRBV9 to TRBJ2-3; D is unclear. This CDR3 contains 13 residues. Germline loops: CDR1 SGDLS, CDR2 YYNGEE. The V and J ends lost 3 bases and 1 base respectively, with 6 bases between them. As DNA, the CDR3 is TGTGCCAGCAGCGCCTCAGGCACAGATACGCAGTATTTT. It yields the protein CASSASGTDTQYF.

This clone has more than one count but fewer than ten. The chain joins TRBV5-8 to TRBJ2-6, with D perhaps matching TRBD2 (5 bases). The ends were cut back, 3 bases at V and 0 bases at J, with 7 bases in the middle. This CDR3 has 15 amino acids. Germline V gene sequence: CDR1 SGHTS, CDR2 YDEGEE. DNA for the CDR3: TGTGCCAGCAGCTCCGGACTCTCTGGGGCCAACGTCCTGACTTTC. Its translation is CASSSGLSGANVLTF. The full variable domain, in which reference TRBV5-8 and TRBJ2-6 provide the parts outside the CDR3, is EAGVTQSPTHLIKTRGQQATLRCSPISGHTSVYWYQQALGLGLQFLLWYDEGEERNRGNFPPRFSGRQFPNYSSELNVNALELEDSALYLCASSSGLSGANVLTFGAGSRLTVL.

This clone was detected a few times. This chain joins TRBV7-3 and TRBJ2-7; 11 bases are a match to TRBD1. V shed 3 bases and J 3 bases; nucleotides not matched to a gene: 4. Looked up from germline, CDR1 is SGHTA and CDR2 is FQGTGA. The CDR3 has 15 amino acids. The CDR3 sequence is CASSLDRGPFYEQYF. Here the CDR3 DNA reads TGTGCCAGCAGCTTGGACAGGGGGCCATTCTACGAGCAGTACTTC.

The chain recombines TRBV2 with TRBJ2-1; TRBD2 might be the D (5 bases). The germline gives CDR1 SNHLY, CDR2 FYNNEI. V lost 1 base and J 14 bases, leaving 12 bases between the germline ends. CDR3 length: 12 residues. CDR3 DNA sequence: TGTGCCAGCAGTGAAGTACCCGGGGTTAAGTTCTTC. As protein: CASSEVPGVKFF.

The CDR3 reads CASRQAGGRSPLHF. In DNA form, the CDR3 reads TGCGCCAGCAGACAGGCGGGGGGTAGATCACCCCTCCACTTT. J is TRBJ1-6 and V is TRBV5-1, with TRBD1 as a possible D gene (5 bases). The length of the CDR3 is 14 residues. The germline gives CDR1 SGHRS, CDR2 YFSETQ. V dropped 5 bases and J dropped 10 bases, with 16 bases sitting between them.

This clone was detected a few times. J is TRBJ2-7 and V is TRBV27; TRBD1 agrees at 7 bases. The CDR3 consists of 14 residues. Germline V CDR1 and CDR2: MNHEY, SMNVEV (reference sequence). The J segment lost 2 bases and the V segment lost 7 bases, leaving 8 bases of the junction unmatched. The chain's CDR3 is CASTPTTGPYEQYF. The CDR3 DNA follows: TGTGCCAGCACCCCCACGACAGGGCCCTACGAGCAGTACTTC.

Only a few counts were recorded for this clone. The chain couples TRBV4-3 to TRBJ1-2, with 12 bases aligning to TRBD1. This CDR3 region has 15 residues. The germline V gene has CDR1 LGHNA and CDR2 YSLEER. V dropped 4 bases and J dropped 4; count of bases not matched to a gene: 4. In DNA, the CDR3 is TGCGCCAGCAGCCGGGACAGGGGGCAAGGCTATGGCTACACCTTC. Residues: CASSRDRGQGYGYTF.

The chain carries TRBV2 and TRBJ2-3; possibly TRBD2 for D (6 bases). Germline values: CDR1 SNHLY, CDR2 FYNNEI. This CDR3 spans 14 amino acids. V was cut by 7 bases and J by 4 bases, with 15 bases left in between. The CDR3 here is CASKNSGPADTQYF. The DNA for the CDR3 is TGTGCCAGCAAAAATAGCGGCCCTGCAGATACGCAGTATTTT.

This clone was seen only a few times. The chain links TRBV7-2 to TRBJ2-3; unclear D gene. The V gene's germline CDR1 is SGHTA and CDR2 FQGNSA. Trimming stripped 5 bases from V and 6 bases from J, with 15 bases between. The CDR3 totals 14 residues. The CDR3: CASSPGSYSDTQYF. In DNA form, the CDR3 reads TGTGCCAGCAGCCCCGGGTCCTACTCCGATACGCAGTATTTT. The whole variable domain, filled in from reference TRBV7-2 and TRBJ2-3, reads GAGVSQSPSNKVTEKGKDVELRCDPISGHTALYWYRQSLGQGLEFLIYFQGNSAPDKSGLPSDRFSAERTGGSVSTLTIQRTQQEDSAVYLCASSPGSYSDTQYFGPGTRLTVL.

The sample holds many counts of this clone. The rearrangement joins TRBV4-3 to TRBJ2-2; 7 bases line up with TRBD1. The ends lost 0 bases at V and 6 bases at J; junction bases unmatched: 1. The CDR3 contains 14 residues. The germline V gene encodes CDR1 LGHNA and CDR2 YSLEER. The CDR3 here is CASSQEDRSGELFF. CDR3 sequence (DNA): TGCGCCAGCAGCCAAGAGGACAGGTCCGGGGAGCTGTTTTTT.

This clone was picked up a small number of times. The gene calls are TRBV11-2 and TRBJ2-1; possible D gene TRBD1, 5 bases. The CDR3 runs 15 residues. Germline CDR1 is SGHAT and CDR2 is FQNNGV. V lost 4 bases and J 3 bases, leaving 13 bases between the germline ends. The CDR3 loop reads CASSSTGVYYNEQFF. CDR3 DNA: TGTGCCAGCAGCTCAACAGGTGTATACTACAATGAGCAGTTCTTC.

This clone turned up a few times. The chain employs TRBV2 and TRBJ2-3; TRBD2 is a possible D gene (5 bases). This CDR3 has 14 amino acids. The V gene's germline CDR1 is SNHLY and CDR2 FYNNEI. V was clipped by 7 bases and J by 2 bases, with 13 bases between them. The CDR3 spells CASTEASHTDTQYF. CDR3 sequence (DNA): TGTGCCAGCACGGAGGCTAGTCACACAGATACGCAGTATTTT.

This clone was observed a handful of times. The chain employs TRBV5-1 and TRBJ2-7; 8 bases are shared with TRBD1. Germline V lookup: CDR1 SGHRS, CDR2 YFSETQ. V was pared by 4 bases and J by 10 bases, with 19 bases of the junction left unmatched. The CDR3 consists of 16 residues. The CDR3 DNA reads TGCGCCAGCAGCACCCGGGCCGGGACAGGTTCATCTGCCCAGTACTTC. This codes for CASSTRAGTGSSAQYF.

This clone was seen a few times. The chain couples TRBV30 to TRBJ2-3, with 7 bases identical to TRBD2. The V gene's germline CDR1 is GTSNPN and CDR2 SVGIG (reference sequence). This CDR3 contains 13 residues. CDR3 DNA sequence: TGTGCTGCTGGGGGGGGTCGACGAGATACGCAGTATTTT. Protein: CAAGGGRRDTQYF. Full variable domain (outside the CDR3, taken from reference TRBV30 and TRBJ2-3): SQTIHQWPATLVQPVGSPLSLECTVEGTSNPNLYWYRQAAGRGLQLLFYSVGIGQISSEVPQNLSASRPQDRQFILSSKKLLLSDSGFYLCAAGGGRRDTQYFGPGTRLTVL.

The chain couples TRBV2 to TRBJ2-2; D is possibly TRBD1 (6 bases). Germline V gene sequence: CDR1 SNHLY, CDR2 FYNNEI. Between the trimmed V and J ends, which lost 7 bases and 6 bases, there was a span of 12 bases. This CDR3 is built from 13 residues. CDR3 coding DNA: TGTGCCAGCACGGCAGGGGCGTCCGGGGAGCTGTTTTTT. It translates to CASTAGASGELFF.

The chain links TRBV7-9 to TRBJ1-5; maybe TRBD1 (6 bases). The germline gives CDR1 SEHNR, CDR2 FQNEAQ (reference sequence). The CDR3 has 15 residues. Trimming cost V 5 bases and J 0 bases, with 11 bases left between them. The CDR3 DNA sequence: TGTGCCAGCAGCCGGACAGACACTAGCAATCAGCCCCAGCATTTT. Translating it yields CASSRTDTSNQPQHF.

This clone was counted between two and nine times. V gene TRBV18 combines with J gene TRBJ1-1; 8 nucleotides align to TRBD1. The CDR3 is 15 residues long. Germline assignment: CDR1 KGHSH and CDR2 LQKENI. Trimming took 3 bases from V and 0 from J; bases not matched to a gene: 3. In nucleotides, the CDR3 is TGTGCCAGCTCACCCCTGACAGGGGTGAACACTGAAGCTTTCTTT. Encoded protein: CASSPLTGVNTEAFF.

V is TRBV25-1 and J is TRBJ1-6; TRBD1 is a possible D gene (5 bases). CDR3 length: 16 residues. The V gene lost 2 bases and the J gene lost 8 bases, with 16 bases spanning the gap. Germline lookup yields CDR1 MGHDK and CDR2 SYGVNS. The CDR3 sequence: CASSERGFGGYSPLHF. For the CDR3, the DNA is TGTGCCAGCAGTGAACGGGGGTTTGGAGGATATTCACCCCTCCACTTT.

This clone was observed a handful of times. The rearrangement links TRBV5-1 to TRBJ2-1; 10 bases agree with TRBD2. The trim removed 3 bases at V and 4 bases at J, leaving 7 bases unmatched. Germline loops: CDR1 SGHRS, CDR2 YFSETQ. The CDR3 is 16 residues long. CDR3 loop: CASSYGTSDKYNEQFF. The CDR3 DNA is TGCGCCAGCAGCTACGGGACTAGCGATAAATACAATGAGCAGTTCTTC.

V gene TRBV7-9 combines with J gene TRBJ1-2; a weak D match, TRBD1 (6 bases). The germline gives CDR1 SEHNR, CDR2 FQNEAQ (reference sequence). The V end lost 5 bases, the J end lost 5 bases, and 9 bases lay between the germline ends. CDR3 length: 12 amino acids. The CDR3 loop reads CASSRQAYGYTF. The CDR3 region has the DNA TGTGCCAGCAGCCGACAGGCTTATGGCTACACCTTC.

This rearrangement joins TRBV5-1 to TRBJ1-4; tentatively, D is TRBD1 (6 bases). The CDR3 spans 14 residues. The germline V gene has CDR1 SGHRS and CDR2 YFSETQ. V lost 5 bases, J lost 4 bases, and 12 bases lay in between. CDR3 in DNA: TGCGCCAGCAGACAGGACAGCCTTAATGAAAAACTGTTTTTT. Translating gives CASRQDSLNEKLFF.

The chain is built from TRBV7-6 and TRBJ1-2; 7 positions agree with TRBD1. Losses at the gene ends were 0 bases for V and 6 bases for J; bases not matched to a gene: 13. Germline CDR1 is SGHVS and CDR2 is FNYEAQ. The CDR3 spans 17 residues. The DNA of the CDR3 is TGTGCCAGCAGCTTAGCGCAGGTACAGGGGAACGCCGATGGCTACACCTTC. The encoded protein is CASSLAQVQGNADGYTF.

This clone showed up just a few times. The chain uses TRBV4-2 and TRBJ1-1; D might be TRBD1 (6 bases). The germline V gene has CDR1 LGHNA and CDR2 YNFKEQ. There are 14 residues in the CDR3. V was pared by 4 bases and J by 1 base, with 10 bases between. CDR3 in amino acids: CASSLDSPNTEAFF. The CDR3 coding sequence is TGTGCCAGCAGCCTGGACAGCCCGAACACTGAAGCTTTCTTT.

The chain uses TRBV10-3 and TRBJ2-2, with D possibly TRBD2 on 5 matching bases. Looked up from germline, CDR1 is ENHRY and CDR2 is SYGVKD. The CDR3 totals 14 residues. Trimming took 3 bases from V and 6 from J, leaving 11 bases between them. CDR3 sequence reads: CAISERLPPGELFF. CDR3 bases: TGTGCCATCAGTGAACGACTACCCCCCGGGGAGCTGTTTTTT.

J is TRBJ1-5 and V is TRBV29-1; 9 nucleotides match TRBD1. The CDR3 is 14 amino acids. The germline gives CDR1 SQVTM, CDR2 ANQGSEA. J gave up 6 bases and V 7 bases, and 10 bases lay outside the gene matches. CDR3 protein: CSALGQGPGQPQHF. In DNA form, the CDR3 reads TGCAGCGCCTTAGGACAGGGGCCGGGTCAGCCCCAGCATTTT.

The chain employs TRBV4-2 and TRBJ2-5; TRBD2 matches 13 bases. From germline, CDR1 is LGHNA and CDR2 YNFKEQ. V was pared by 3 bases and J by 4 bases, with 5 bases of the junction left unmatched. CDR3 length: 16 amino acids. The DNA for the CDR3 is TGTGCCAGCAGCCAGAGGGGACTAGCGGGACGAGAGACCCAGTACTTC. This translates into CASSQRGLAGRETQYF.

This sequence joins TRBV5-1 and TRBJ2-1; D is perhaps TRBD1 (7 bases). The CDR3 runs 15 residues. Germline CDR1 SGHRS, CDR2 YFSETQ. V gave up 4 bases and J gave up 4 bases, with 15 bases separating them. CDR3 DNA sequence: TGCGCCAGCAGCCAGATGACAGGGAGGTACAATGAGCAGTTCTTC. Translating gives CASSQMTGRYNEQFF.